What follows are 20 T cell receptor beta chains derived from one specimen sequenced in a study of somatic mutations in cytotoxic T cells in rheumatoid arthritis. Measured with immunoSEQ multiplex PCR; TCRdb has only the in-frame clones, and not every one. Here the sample spans 15,000 to 20,000 clones, roughly 85% being singletons. Specimen: CD8+ T cells sorted from blood. The source of these receptors is a woman aged 40 to 50 with rheumatoid arthritis.

The genes are TRBV6-1 and TRBJ2-7; D remains unclear. Trimming shortened V by 2 bases and J by 3 bases, and 8 bases separated the two germline ends. The germline gives CDR1 MNHNS, CDR2 SASEGT. This CDR3 has 13 residues. CDR3 sequence reads: CASSETELYEQYF. The CDR3 DNA is TGTGCCAGCAGTGAAACAGAACTCTACGAGCAGTACTTC.

V gene TRBV19 combines with J gene TRBJ1-1; weak D call: TRBD1 (5 bases). The CDR3 is 19 residues long. Germline V gene lookup returns CDR1 LNHDA and CDR2 SQIVND (reference sequence). V lost 2 bases and J 3 bases, leaving 25 bases between the germline ends. DNA of the CDR3: TGTGCCAGTAGTATACCAGGGTTCATGTGGGTAGAAGGGTACACTGAAGCTTTCTTT. Translating gives CASSIPGFMWVEGYTEAFF. The variable domain in full, completed from reference TRBV19 and TRBJ1-1, reads DGGITQSPKYLFRKEGQNVTLSCEQNLNHDAMYWYRQDPGQGLRLIYYSQIVNDFQKGDIAEGYSVSREKKESFPLTVTSAQKNPTAFYLCASSIPGFMWVEGYTEAFFGQGTRLTVV.

The chain links TRBV9 to TRBJ2-5; possible D gene TRBD2, 5 bases. The CDR3 consists of 15 residues. Trimming stripped 2 bases from V and 2 bases from J, with 13 bases between. Germline CDR1 reads SGDLS; CDR2 reads YYNGEE. For the CDR3, the DNA is TGTGCCAGCAGCGTTCCGGACTCCGTTCAAGAGACCCAGTACTTC. This codes for CASSVPDSVQETQYF.

This sequence joins TRBV30 and TRBJ2-7; D might be TRBD2 (5 bases). The V gene lost 2 bases and the J gene lost 4 bases, with 12 bases spanning the gap. This CDR3 is built from 13 residues. Germline values: CDR1 GTSNPN, CDR2 SVGIG (reference sequence). CDR3 DNA sequence: TGTGCCTGGAGTAGTAGTGGGAGATACGAGCAGTACTTC. Protein sequence: CAWSSSGRYEQYF.

The chain recombines TRBV6-4 with TRBJ1-1; 8 bases match TRBD1. Per germline, CDR1 MRHNA and CDR2 SNTAGT. There are 15 residues in the CDR3. The V and J ends lost 0 bases and 1 base, in that order; junction bases with no gene match: 1. The CDR3 sequence is CASSDSGTGNTEAFF. DNA for the CDR3: TGTGCCAGCAGTGACTCGGGGACAGGGAACACTGAAGCTTTCTTT.

This chain links TRBV25-1 with TRBJ2-1; possibly TRBD2 for D (6 bases). This CDR3 region has 16 residues. Germline lookup yields CDR1 MGHDK and CDR2 SYGVNS. V was clipped by 3 bases and J by 3 bases, with 15 bases between them. CDR3 amino acids: CASSEEGSLGYNEQFF. The DNA of the CDR3 is TGTGCCAGCAGTGAGGAGGGGTCCCTGGGCTACAATGAGCAGTTCTTC.

The gene calls are TRBV4-1 and TRBJ2-1; 15 bases are shared with TRBD2. Germline CDR1 is MGHRA and CDR2 is YSYEKL. Trimming cost V 1 base and J 7 bases; bases outside gene matches: 2. The CDR3 has 16 residues. In nucleotides, the CDR3 is TGCGCCAGCAGCCAAGTAGGACTAGCGGGAGGGAATGAGCAGTTCTTC. Encoded protein: CASSQVGLAGGNEQFF.

The rearrangement links TRBV6-5 to TRBJ2-1, with 12 bases fitting TRBD2. Trimming removed 4 bases from V and 14 bases from J; junction bases left unmatched: 15. CDR1 MNHEY and CDR2 SVGAGI come from the germline V gene. There are 16 residues in the CDR3. Here the CDR3 DNA reads TGTGCCAGCAGTTCCAGCGTCGGGACTAGCGGGCCCGGGGAGTTCTTC. It specifies CASSSSVGTSGPGEFF.

The CDR3 DNA sequence: TGTGCTAGTGGTTTGGCCTTTGAAGCTTTCTTT. Its protein product is CASGLAFEAFF. V is TRBV12-5 and J is TRBJ1-1, with D unresolved. This CDR3 spans 11 amino acids. Germline V gives CDR1 LGHNT, CDR2 FRNRAP. The germline V and J ends were trimmed by 1 base and 7 bases, with 4 bases remaining between them.

This chain joins TRBV27 and TRBJ2-7, with D possibly TRBD2 on 5 matching bases. Per the germline V gene, CDR1 is MNHEY and CDR2 is SMNVEV (reference sequence). The CDR3 runs to 13 residues. V lost 6 bases and J lost 3, with 12 bases in between. The CDR3 is CASSGSGYYEQYF. Written as DNA, the CDR3 is TGTGCCAGCAGCGGGTCGGGATACTACGAGCAGTACTTC.

This clone appeared once. This chain uses TRBV7-9 with TRBJ2-5, with TRBD1 identical over 12 bases. The V gene end was trimmed by 5 bases and the J gene end by 2 bases; junction bases not matched to a gene: 12. Germline CDR1 and CDR2: SEHNR and FQNEAQ (reference sequence). This CDR3 region has 18 residues. CDR3 bases: TGTGCCAGCAGCCCGGGCGGGACAGGGGGCATATTTCAAGAGACCCAGTACTTC. Amino acids: CASSPGGTGGIFQETQYF.

The chain links TRBV5-1 to TRBJ2-5; 12 nucleotides match TRBD2. CDR1 and CDR2 from the germline V gene are SGHRS and YFSETQ. The V gene end was trimmed by 0 bases and the J gene end by 4 bases; junction bases not matched to a gene: 7. CDR3 size: 17 residues. The DNA for the CDR3 is TGCGCCAGCAGCTTGGTCGGGACTAGCGGGTTTATAGAGACCCAGTACTTC. Protein product: CASSLVGTSGFIETQYF.

The rearrangement uses TRBV5-1 and TRBJ2-2; the D is unclear. The CDR3 length is 13 residues. Germline-derived CDR1 and CDR2 are SGHRS and YFSETQ. V was clipped by 4 bases and J by 7 bases, with 11 bases between them. In DNA, the CDR3 is TGCGCCAGCAGCCTTCCTTCCTACGGGGAGCTGTTTTTT. It yields the protein CASSLPSYGELFF.

This clone was counted a few times. V gene TRBV11-2 combines with J gene TRBJ2-3, with 9 bases aligning to TRBD1. This CDR3 contains 18 residues. J gave up 2 bases and V 5 bases, and 14 bases lay outside the gene matches. The germline CDR1 and CDR2 sequences are SGHAT and FQNNGV. In DNA form, the CDR3 reads TGTGCCAGCAGCCTTGGACAGGGGAGCGGGATTTTCACAGATACGCAGTATTTT. Its translation: CASSLGQGSGIFTDTQYF.

The rearrangement links TRBV9 to TRBJ2-3; 8 nucleotides agree with TRBD2. V was pared by 4 bases and J by 0 bases, with 1 base of the junction left unmatched. CDR1 SGDLS and CDR2 YYNGEE come from the germline V gene. The CDR3 has 14 amino acids. The CDR3 DNA is TGTGCCAGCAGCACTAGCGGAAGCACAGATACGCAGTATTTT. Encoded protein: CASSTSGSTDTQYF.

This chain's CDR3 is CASSGTSFDTQYF. CDR3 nucleotides: TGTGCCAGCAGCGGAACTAGTTTCGATACGCAGTATTTT. The chain combines TRBV5-4 with TRBJ2-3; D perhaps matches TRBD2 (5 bases). CDR1 and CDR2 (germline): SGHNT, YYREEE (reference sequence). This CDR3 contains 13 residues. With 4 bases removed from V and 6 bases from J, the gap between germline ends came to 12 bases.

The chain uses TRBV9 and TRBJ2-7, with 11 bases lining up with TRBD2. The CDR3 sequence is 15 residues long. Per germline, CDR1 SGDLS and CDR2 YYNGEE. V trimming: 4 bases; J trimming: 2 bases; junction bases outside the gene matches: 5. The CDR3 loop reads CASSPGLADTYEQYF. The CDR3 coding sequence is TGTGCCAGCAGCCCGGGACTAGCGGATACCTACGAGCAGTACTTC.

This rearrangement joins TRBV11-2 to TRBJ1-1; D unresolved. The CDR3 totals 12 residues. Germline V gives CDR1 SGHAT, CDR2 FQNNGV. V gave up 5 bases and J gave up 5 bases, with 9 bases separating them. The CDR3: CASSPHGTEAFF. The CDR3 DNA reads as TGTGCCAGCAGCCCCCACGGTACTGAAGCTTTCTTT.

J is TRBJ2-3 and V is TRBV5-4; the D is unclear. The V and J ends lost 0 bases and 5 bases respectively, with 10 bases between them. Germline V gives CDR1 SGHNT, CDR2 YYREEE (reference sequence). CDR3 length: 14 amino acids. CDR3 nucleotides: TGTGCCAGCAGCTTGGAGGCAGCGAAAGATACGCAGTATTTT. Its translation is CASSLEAAKDTQYF.

The rearrangement links TRBV13 to TRBJ2-3; 10 bases match TRBD2. With 4 bases clipped from V and 0 bases from J, the junction kept 7 bases outside the gene matches. The CDR3 sequence is 17 residues long. Germline CDR1 is PRHDT and CDR2 is FYEKMQ (reference sequence). CDR3 sequence reads: CASSSLAGGVSTDTQYF. The CDR3 nucleotides are TGTGCCAGCAGCTCTTTAGCGGGGGGAGTGAGCACAGATACGCAGTATTTT.